This is a list of T cell receptor beta chains from one sample in a study of blood T cell repertoires in COVID-19. TCRdb keeps only in-frame clones here, not all; method: immunoSEQ multiplex PCR. This table has about 210,000 clones, more than 85% appearing once. Sequenced sample: peripheral blood. Receptors originate from a man aged 40-55 years with acute or convalescent COVID-19. CDR3s include the opening cysteine and the closing phenylalanine or tryptophan. The D gene is left open where the match is weak. Size tells how often a clone was seen (once, few, many) or the class of an expanded clone, and some rows leave it out.

TRBD2	TRBV5-4	few	15	TRBJ2-7	TGTGCCAGCAGTCAGCTACAAGCGGGGGTCTACGAGCAGTACTTC	CASSQLQAGVYEQYF
TRBD1	TRBV6-5	-	14	TRBJ1-6	TGTGCCAGCACTTCCGGGACAGGGTTTTCACCCCTCCACTTT	CASTSGTGFSPLHF
TRBD2	TRBV6-2/TRBV6-3	-	19	TRBJ2-7	TGTGCCAGCAGTTACTCGAGTCTAGCGGGAGCCCTTTCCTCCTACGAGCAGTACTTC	CASSYSSLAGALSSYEQYF
-	TRBV28	-	15	TRBJ1-5	TGTGCCAGCTTCCCTTCGGACTATAGCAATCAGCCCCAGCATTTT	CASFPSDYSNQPQHF
-	TRBV15	-	16	TRBJ1-5	TGTGCCACCAGCAGGTCACGCCCTGGTGGGCATCAGCCCCAGCATTTT	CATSRSRPGGHQPQHF
-	TRBV5-4	-	14	TRBJ2-5	TGTGCCAGCAGCTTGAGAGGTTCCGGGGAGACCCAGTACTTC	CASSLRGSGETQYF
TRBD2	TRBV10-3	once	14	TRBJ2-1	TGTGCCATCAAGGCCGGGACTACGGCCAATGAGCAGTTCTTC	CAIKAGTTANEQFF
TRBD1	TRBV6-5	-	15	TRBJ1-1	TGTGCCAGCAGTTCCGGGACAGGGGTTCTCACTGAAGCTTTCTTT	CASSSGTGVLTEAFF
-	TRBV27	-	14	TRBJ1-1	TGTGCCAGCAGTCTCCAACTAATGAACACTGAAGCTTTCTTT	CASSLQLMNTEAFF
-	TRBV23-1	-	15	TRBJ2-3	TGCGCCAGCAGTCAATCGGGCAGCAGCCCAGATACGCAGTATTTT	CASSQSGSSPDTQYF
-	TRBV15	-	12	TRBJ2-1	TGTGCCACCAGCAGATTGGACAGCCGGCAGTTCTTC	CATSRLDSRQFF
TRBD2	TRBV4-1	-	17	TRBJ2-7	TGCGCCAGCAGCCTCGGCGCCGGGGGGGACCCGCACTACGAGCAGTACTTC	CASSLGAGGDPHYEQYF
-	TRBV15	-	14	TRBJ2-5	TGTGCCACCAGAAGCAGACGGGGCCAAGAGACCCAGTACTTC	CATRSRRGQETQYF
-	TRBV5-5	once	17	TRBJ1-2	TGTGCCAGCAGCTTGGAAATAAGGACTTTAGCTAACTATGGCTACACCTTC	CASSLEIRTLANYGYTF
TRBD1	TRBV6-6	-	14	TRBJ2-7	TGTGCCAGCAGTCCAACCGGGACAGGGTTGGAGCAGTACTTC	CASSPTGTGLEQYF
TRBD2	TRBV29-1	once	16	TRBJ2-3	TGCAGCGTTGACGGGTTTGCGGGAGTGGCCCCAGATACGCAGTATTTT	CSVDGFAGVAPDTQYF
-	TRBV19	once	17	TRBJ1-5	TGTGCCAGTAGTCAACCCGGCGGGGTCTCGCTAAATCAGCCCCAGCATTTT	CASSQPGGVSLNQPQHF
-	TRBV5-1	-	15	TRBJ2-7	TGCGCCAGCAGCTTGGGGGTTAGCGTCTCCTACGAGCAGTACTTC	CASSLGVSVSYEQYF
TRBD1	TRBV7-2	-	13	TRBJ2-5	TGTGCCAGCAGTAGAGACAGGGAAGAGACCCAGTACTTC	CASSRDREETQYF
-	TRBV2	once	15	TRBJ2-7	TGTGCCTCGATTCGGCAGGGGGGCCACCCCTACGAGCAGTACTTC	CASIRQGGHPYEQYF
-	TRBV5-1	-	13	TRBJ2-3	TGCGCCAGCAGCTTTTACAACACAGATACGCAGTATTTT	CASSFYNTDTQYF
-	TRBV5-1	-	12	TRBJ2-7	TGCGCCAGCAGCTCTGGGCCGTGGGAGCAGTACTTC	CASSSGPWEQYF
TRBD1	TRBV18	once	13	TRBJ2-7	TGTGCCAGCTCACAGGGACAGAGCTACGAGCAGTACTTC	CASSQGQSYEQYF
TRBD1	TRBV28	-	15	TRBJ1-2	TGTGCCAGCAGGTTGCCGGGACAGGGGGCGTATGGCTACACCTTC	CASRLPGQGAYGYTF
-	TRBV6-5	-	15	TRBJ2-7	TGTGCCAGCAGTTACAATGACAGGTCGATCTACGAGCAGTACTTC	CASSYNDRSIYEQYF
TRBD2	TRBV12-3/TRBV12-4	-	13	TRBJ2-5	TGTGCCAGCAGTCATCAGCGGGGGGAGACCCAGTACTTC	CASSHQRGETQYF
TRBD1	TRBV15	-	16	TRBJ2-7	TGTGCCACCAGCGCACCTACCGGGACAGCAAACTACGAGCAGTACTTC	CATSAPTGTANYEQYF
TRBD2	TRBV5-1	-	15	TRBJ2-3	TGCGCCAGCAGCCTCGGGACTAGCGGGAGGGATACGCAGTATTTT	CASSLGTSGRDTQYF
TRBD2	TRBV7-9	-	17	TRBJ2-3	TGTGCCAGCAGCTTGTCTGGGCTAGCGGGAGAGCAGGATACGCAGTATTTT	CASSLSGLAGEQDTQYF
-	TRBV19	-	14	TRBJ1-2	TGTGCCAGTAGTATAGGAACAGGGCCCTATGGCTACACCTTC	CASSIGTGPYGYTF
TRBD1	TRBV27	-	15	TRBJ1-2	TGTGCCAGCAGCCCAAACAGGGGTTATAACTATGGCTACACCTTC	CASSPNRGYNYGYTF
-	TRBV7-2	once	13	TRBJ1-2	TGTGCCAGCAGCTTAGACAGGAGCTATGGCTACACCTTC	CASSLDRSYGYTF
TRBD1	TRBV5-1	once	18	TRBJ2-7	TGCGCCAGCAGCTCCTCAATAGTGACAGGGGTGATTACGGCCGAGCAGTACTTC	CASSSSIVTGVITAEQYF
-	TRBV6-4	once	12	TRBJ1-2	TGTGCGCCGGCAGGTACTAACTATGGCTACACCTTC	CAPAGTNYGYTF
-	TRBV7-2	-	15	TRBJ2-2	TGTGCCAGCAGCTGGGGGGGGCTGGACACCGGGGAGCTGTTTTTT	CASSWGGLDTGELFF
TRBD2	TRBV7-9	-	16	TRBJ2-3	TGTGCCAGCAGCTCCTCAGATAGCGGGAGTAGGGATACGCAGTATTTT	CASSSSDSGSRDTQYF
-	TRBV29-1	-	14	TRBJ1-1	TGCAGCGTTGAAGGGGGGCAGGGTTACACTGAAGCTTTCTTT	CSVEGGQGYTEAFF
TRBD2	TRBV6-5	-	15	TRBJ2-1	TGTGCCAGCAGTCTAGCGGGAGGGCCGAATCCTGAGCAGTTCTTC	CASSLAGGPNPEQFF
-	TRBV7-9	once	14	TRBJ1-4	TGTGCCAGCAGCTTAAACAGGGCCTTGGAAAAACTGTTTTTT	CASSLNRALEKLFF
TRBD1	TRBV3-1/TRBV3-2	-	15	TRBJ2-7	TGTGCCAGCAGCCTTGGGACAGGGGAGACCTACGAGCAGTACTTC	CASSLGTGETYEQYF
TRBD1	TRBV29-1	once	13	TRBJ2-7	TGCAGCGTTGAAAGGACAGGGGACTACGAGCAGTACTTC	CSVERTGDYEQYF
TRBD2	TRBV28	once	16	TRBJ2-3	TGTGCCAGCTCCTCGCCGGGACTAGCGTTCACAGATACGCAGTATTTT	CASSSPGLAFTDTQYF
TRBD1	TRBV29-1	once	14	TRBJ1-1	TGCAGCGTGGGGGACAGGGGATCGTTGGGTGAAGCTTTCTTT	CSVGDRGSLGEAFF
TRBD1	TRBV27	-	15	TRBJ2-7	TGTGCCAGCAGTTTATCGACAGGGGCAATCTACGAGCAGTACTTC	CASSLSTGAIYEQYF